This T cell receptor beta chain was observed in a study of blood T cells in healthy people across ages (dated by TCRdb to between 2015 and 2016). With respect to the entire study: In model experiments, template switching captured roughly one uniquely barcoded TCR beta cDNA molecule for every two T cells. To track age-related changes in TCR beta repertoire diversity, the study relied on deep sequencing normalized with unique cDNA molecular identifiers. Four age groups were formed from the donors: young (average 16 years), middle-aged (roughly 38), aged (62) and long-lived (approximately 78). For two donors (one aged 18 to 29 and one aged 80 or older), the study analyzed two additional independent replicas of 1 million unique cDNA reads from the same blood draw.

The library was built by means of 5' RACE. TCRdb records Illumina HiSeq 2500 as the sequencer. A second PCR of about 6 to 12 cycles was performed with a sample-barcoded 5' primer and a J-beta primer mix. A unique molecular identifier was introduced onto each TCR beta cDNA molecule by a template-switch 5' adaptor carrying 12 random nucleotides. Each sample yielded at least 2.5 million CDR3-containing paired-end reads. First-strand cDNA synthesis was performed from all RNA using the Mint cDNA synthesis kit, with priming by a TRBC-specific oligonucleotide. All cDNA was treated with uracil-DNA glycosylase and then went through a first 18-cycle PCR with the universal primers M1SS and BC2_uni_R. The published analysis was carried out like this. For normalization, 1 million high-quality reads, each with a distinct molecular identifier, were randomly selected from each sample. Reads sharing molecular identifiers were discarded rather than binned into consensus sequences. MiTCR, run with a Q25 quality threshold and the strictest error-elimination algorithm, handled CDR3 identification, clonotype clustering and error correction. A nonparametric unseen species model with Euler transformation was used to estimate lower-bound total TCR beta diversity. Using fastp at Q25 and MiXCR, TCRdb reprocessed the public reads and kept productive beta chains. Here each entry gathers all rows of one CDR3 protein and keeps the most common genes and DNA. These V and J calls derive from TCRdb rather than the authors' analysis. The sample contains approximately 780,000 distinct CDR3 sequences, approximately 24% of them found a single time. 3% of the sample is taken by the ten largest.

As regards this clonotype: Its antigen specificity is not known. Per-nucleotide qualities are absent, and no much larger clonotype sits a single base away.

Overall study outcomes, separate from this receptor: Estimates of total diversity from one million sequenced T cells were regarded as lower bounds and underestimates. Because profiling used bulk unsorted PBMCs, naive and antigen-experienced compartments could not be compared conclusively. Compared with the aged group, the long-lived group had more naive CD4+ T cells, fewer expanded clones and increased TCR diversity, suggesting age selection. As age increased, observed TCR beta diversity per million T cells dropped in a roughly linear way, and a significant reduction was already evident by age approximately 40. Observed TCR beta diversity correlated strongly with the percentage of naive T cells measured by flow cytometry. Because the CMV infection status of the donors was unknown, age-related changes in expanded clonotypes may potentially have been confounded.

From cysteine to phenylalanine, the CDR3 is 13 amino acids long. The retained sequence is limited to the CDR3, 39 bases, with the frame set at the first base. Trimming removed 5 bases from V and 5 bases from J; the gene matches leave 6 bases unexplained. Via the germline V gene, CDR1 is SGHVS and CDR2 FNYEAQ. The 39 donors, aged about 6 to 95 years, were systemically healthy Caucasian individuals from Russia. About 9.8 milliliters of peripheral blood were drawn from each donor into EDTA-treated Vacutainer tubes. PBMCs were isolated by Ficoll-Paque density-gradient centrifugation, with at least 6.5 million obtained per sample. Trizol reagent was used to extract total RNA from PBMCs, with at least 5.5 micrograms per sample. For every donor, flow cytometry on a PBMC aliquot measured the percentage of naive CD45RAhigh/CD27high T cells. Separately, the same data were catalogued under a study of T cells of mothers and their children. From the second report: The donors were nine systemically healthy Caucasian individuals, made up of three mothers and their six children. cDNA synthesis consumed the entire amount of extracted RNA, loaded at about 1.5 ug RNA in each 15 ul reaction. In the second PCR, sample barcodes and 2-4 random nucleotides were introduced via the M1S primer. Over 10 million TCR beta CDR3 reads came from each mother, compared with millions of reads from each child. TCR recombination output is similarly shaped by thymic selection in related and unrelated pairs, with a minor effect exerted by inherited differences. Normalized repertoire overlap in related mother-child pairs was always slightly higher than in unrelated mother-child pairs, but the difference was never significant. No persistent microchimeric T cell clones were found, with a detection sensitivity of roughly 99 clones per million clonotypes. To look for features that set related mother-child pairs apart from unrelated individuals, the researchers ran deep NGS to compare the TCR beta repertoires of mothers and children. The mean age was roughly 40 +/- 4 years for the mothers and roughly 11 +/- 4 years for the children. Libraries were sequenced on Illumina HiSeq 2000 with 100+100 nt paired-end reads after adapter ligation with NEBNext reagents. To prevent cross-contamination, the mother and child libraries were prepared one month apart and sequenced in separate runs. Each donor had between roughly 450,000 and 2,100,000 distinct TCR beta clonotypes identified. Naive TCR beta clonotypes were estimated from low-frequency clonotypes matched to each donor's FACS-determined naive share, without sorting.

The specimen sequenced was blood. The clonotype was recovered from a boy younger than 18 in good health. The chain is assembled from TRBV7-6 and TRBJ2-7, and 7 bases in between align with TRBD2. The CDR3 protein: CASSRGLPNEQYF. The sequenced DNA is TGTGCCAGCAGCCGGGGACTACCAAACGAGCAGTACTTC.